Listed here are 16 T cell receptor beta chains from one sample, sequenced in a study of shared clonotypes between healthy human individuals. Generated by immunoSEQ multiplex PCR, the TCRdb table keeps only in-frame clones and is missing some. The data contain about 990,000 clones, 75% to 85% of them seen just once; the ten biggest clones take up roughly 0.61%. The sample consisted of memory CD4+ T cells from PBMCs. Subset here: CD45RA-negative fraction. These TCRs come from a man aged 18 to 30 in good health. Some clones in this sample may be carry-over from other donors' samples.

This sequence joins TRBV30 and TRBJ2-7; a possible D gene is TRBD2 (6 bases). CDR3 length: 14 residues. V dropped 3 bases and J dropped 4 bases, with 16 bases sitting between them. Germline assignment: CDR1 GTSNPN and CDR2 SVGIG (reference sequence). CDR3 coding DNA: TGTGCCTGGAGAAAAGCAGCCGGGGGTTACGAGCAGTACTTC. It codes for CAWRKAAGGYEQYF. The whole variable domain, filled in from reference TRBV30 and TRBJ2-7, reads SQTIHQWPATLVQPVGSPLSLECTVEGTSNPNLYWYRQAAGRGLQLLFYSVGIGQISSEVPQNLSASRPQDRQFILSSKKLLLSDSGFYLCAWRKAAGGYEQYFGPGTRLTVT.

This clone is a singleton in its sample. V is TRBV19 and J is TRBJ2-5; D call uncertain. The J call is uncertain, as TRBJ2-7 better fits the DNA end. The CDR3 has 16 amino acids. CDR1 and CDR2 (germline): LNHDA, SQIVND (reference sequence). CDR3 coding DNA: TGTGCCAGTAGTGACCTCAGAGATCTGGGCGTCAACGAGCAGTACTTC. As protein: CASSDLRDLGVNEQYF.

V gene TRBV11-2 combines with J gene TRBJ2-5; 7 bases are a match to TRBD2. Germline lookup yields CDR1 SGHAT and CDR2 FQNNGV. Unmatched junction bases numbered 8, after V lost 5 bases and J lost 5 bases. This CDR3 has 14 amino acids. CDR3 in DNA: TGTGCCAGCAGCCCCAATGGGCGGGGGGAGACCCAGTACTTC. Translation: CASSPNGRGETQYF.

The CDR3 loop is CSGRQGRDTEAFF. The CDR3 DNA is TGCAGCGGCCGACAGGGCCGGGACACTGAAGCTTTCTTT. This chain joins TRBV29-1 and TRBJ1-1, with TRBD1 identical over 7 bases. Germline V gene lookup returns CDR1 SQVTM and CDR2 ANQGSEA. Germline trimming cut 7 bases from V and 3 bases from J; bases unmatched to any gene: 8. This CDR3 is 13 amino acids long.

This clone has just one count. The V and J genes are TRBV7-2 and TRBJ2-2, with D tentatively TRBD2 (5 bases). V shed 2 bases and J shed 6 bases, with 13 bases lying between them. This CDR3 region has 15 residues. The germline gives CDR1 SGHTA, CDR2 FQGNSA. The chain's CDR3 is CASSLFPSTAGELFF. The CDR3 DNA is TGTGCCAGCAGCTTATTCCCTAGCACGGCCGGGGAGCTGTTTTTT.

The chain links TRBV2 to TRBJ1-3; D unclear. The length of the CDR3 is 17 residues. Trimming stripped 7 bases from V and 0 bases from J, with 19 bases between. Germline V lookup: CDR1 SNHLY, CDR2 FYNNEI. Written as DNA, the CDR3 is TGTGCCAGCACCACATCTACCCCCGGCCGCTCTGGAAACACCATATATTTT. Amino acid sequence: CASTTSTPGRSGNTIYF.

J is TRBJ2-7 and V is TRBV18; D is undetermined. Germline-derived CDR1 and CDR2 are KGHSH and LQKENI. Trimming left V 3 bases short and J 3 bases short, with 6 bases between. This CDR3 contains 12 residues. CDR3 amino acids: CASSPTDYEQYF. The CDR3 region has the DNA TGTGCCAGCTCACCTACGGACTACGAGCAGTACTTC.

The CDR3 loop is CSARSARREFF. The DNA of the CDR3 is TGCAGTGCTAGATCGGCGAGAAGGGAGTTCTTC. The gene calls are TRBV20-1 and TRBJ2-1; D is undetermined. The V gene's germline CDR1 is DFQATT and CDR2 SNEGSKA (reference sequence). Trimming removed 2 bases from V and 14 bases from J, with 13 bases in between. This CDR3 is 11 amino acids long.

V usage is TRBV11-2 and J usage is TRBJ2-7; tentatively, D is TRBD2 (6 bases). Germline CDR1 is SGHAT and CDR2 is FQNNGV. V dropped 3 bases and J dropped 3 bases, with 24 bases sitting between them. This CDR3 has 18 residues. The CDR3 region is CASSFIGLPGRGIYEQYF. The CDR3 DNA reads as TGTGCCAGCAGCTTCATTGGACTACCGGGACGGGGCATCTACGAGCAGTACTTC.

CDR3 region: CASSSIAGGNEQYF. CDR3 sequence (DNA): TGCGCCAGCAGCTCCATAGCGGGAGGGAACGAGCAGTACTTC. The chain couples TRBV5-1 to TRBJ2-7; 11 bases match TRBD2. V dropped 3 bases and J dropped 5; count of bases not matched to a gene: 4. The CDR3 loop spans 14 amino acids. Germline-derived CDR1 and CDR2 are SGHRS and YFSETQ.

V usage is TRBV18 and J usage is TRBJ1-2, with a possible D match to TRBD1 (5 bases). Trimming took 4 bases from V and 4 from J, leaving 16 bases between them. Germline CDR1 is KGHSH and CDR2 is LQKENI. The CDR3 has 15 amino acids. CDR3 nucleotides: TGTGCCAGCTCACGTAGCCAGGGAAACGCCTATGGCTACACCTTC. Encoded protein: CASSRSQGNAYGYTF.

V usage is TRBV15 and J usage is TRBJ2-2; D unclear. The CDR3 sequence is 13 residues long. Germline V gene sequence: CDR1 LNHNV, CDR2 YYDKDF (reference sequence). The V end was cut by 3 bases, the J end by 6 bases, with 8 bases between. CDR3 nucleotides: TGTGCCACCAGCAGGAGACGCCCCGGGGAGCTGTTTTTT. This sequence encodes CATSRRRPGELFF.

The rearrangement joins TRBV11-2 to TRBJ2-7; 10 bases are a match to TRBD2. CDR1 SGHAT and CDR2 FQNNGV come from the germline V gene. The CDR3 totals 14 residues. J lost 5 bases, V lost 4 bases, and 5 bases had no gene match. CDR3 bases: TGTGCCAGCAGCTCCGCTAGCGGGAGAAACGAGCAGTACTTC. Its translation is CASSSASGRNEQYF.

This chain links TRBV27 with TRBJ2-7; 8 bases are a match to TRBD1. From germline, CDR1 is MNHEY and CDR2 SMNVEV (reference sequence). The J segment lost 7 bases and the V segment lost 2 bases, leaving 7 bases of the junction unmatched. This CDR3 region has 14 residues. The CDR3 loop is CASSLDRGFREQYF. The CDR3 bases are TGTGCCAGCAGTTTAGACAGGGGCTTTAGGGAGCAGTACTTC.

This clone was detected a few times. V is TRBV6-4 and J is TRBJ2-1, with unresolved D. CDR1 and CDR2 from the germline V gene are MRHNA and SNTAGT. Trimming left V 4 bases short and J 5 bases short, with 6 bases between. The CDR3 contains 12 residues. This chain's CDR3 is CASSARDNEQFF. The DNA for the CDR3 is TGTGCCAGCAGTGCTAGAGACAATGAGCAGTTCTTC.

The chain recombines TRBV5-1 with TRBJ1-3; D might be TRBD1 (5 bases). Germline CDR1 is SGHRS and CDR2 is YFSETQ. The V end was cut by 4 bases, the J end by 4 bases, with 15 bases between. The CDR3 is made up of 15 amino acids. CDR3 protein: CASSPTVTEGNTIYF. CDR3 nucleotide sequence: TGCGCCAGCAGCCCGACAGTTACGGAGGGAAACACCATATATTTT. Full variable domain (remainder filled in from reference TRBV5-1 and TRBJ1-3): KAGVTQTPRYLIKTRGQQVTLSCSPISGHRSVSWYQQTPGQGLQFLFEYFSETQRNKGNFPGRFSGRQFSNSRSEMNVSTLELGDSALYLCASSPTVTEGNTIYFGEGSWLTVV.